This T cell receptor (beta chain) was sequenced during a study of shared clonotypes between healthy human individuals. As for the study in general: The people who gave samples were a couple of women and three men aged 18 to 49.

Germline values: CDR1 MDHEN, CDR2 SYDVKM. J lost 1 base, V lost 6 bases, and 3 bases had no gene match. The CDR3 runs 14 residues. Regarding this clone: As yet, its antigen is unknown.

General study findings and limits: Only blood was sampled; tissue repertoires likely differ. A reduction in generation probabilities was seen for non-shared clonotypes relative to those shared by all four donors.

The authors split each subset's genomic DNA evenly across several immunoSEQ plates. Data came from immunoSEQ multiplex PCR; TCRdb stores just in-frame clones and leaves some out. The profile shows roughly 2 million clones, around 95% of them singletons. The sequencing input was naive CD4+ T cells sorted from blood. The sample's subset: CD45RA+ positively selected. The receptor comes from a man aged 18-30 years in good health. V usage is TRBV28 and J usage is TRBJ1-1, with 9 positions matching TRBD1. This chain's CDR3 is CASREDRGNTEAFF. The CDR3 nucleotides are TGTGCCAGCAGAGAGGACAGGGGGAACACTGAAGCTTTCTTT.